The clone carrying this T cell receptor beta chain was detected ten times or more. The target antigen is unknown. The source of the sample is a study of neurological immune-mediated disorders. Broader study findings: Private repertoires in all groups were suggested, as expanded clones shared no CDR3 amino acid sequences across subjects.

It was blood bank volunteers in Maryland, USA who made up the healthy controls. TCRdb re-analysed the 5' RACE reads in MiXCR, keeping a single row per CDR3 protein. The sample has tens of thousands of distinct CDR3 sequences; about 6% are singletons. The sample was CD4+ T cells from blood. The receptor comes from a woman aged 40 to 50 in good health.

The CDR3 is CASSLGRNSYEQYF. CDR3 bases: TGTGCCAGCAGCTTAGGCAGAAACTCCTACGAGCAGTACTTC. The chain recombines TRBV7-2 with TRBJ2-7, with D hard to call. Germline CDR1 reads SGHTA; CDR2 reads FQGNSA. V was cut by 1 base and J by 0 bases, with 7 bases left in between. This CDR3 is 14 amino acids long.